Listed here are 15 T cell receptor beta chains from one sample, sequenced in a study of neurological immune-mediated disorders. TCRdb independently ran MiXCR on the 5' RACE reads; one entry per CDR3 protein. The sample has about 24,000 distinct CDR3 sequences; about an eighth are singletons. The sequencing sample was made of PBMCs. The receptor source for this set is a woman in her forties with HTLV-1-associated myelopathy (HAM/TSP).

This clonotype was counted many times. The chain uses TRBV7-2 and TRBJ2-5; 8 positions agree with TRBD2. Unmatched junction bases numbered 16, after V lost 3 bases and J lost 4 bases. The CDR3 has 18 residues. CDR1 is SGHTA and CDR2 is FQGNSA in the germline V gene. The CDR3 region is CASSFPGTSPTLAETQYF. The CDR3 bases are TGTGCCAGCAGCTTCCCCGGGACTAGTCCAACTCTAGCAGAGACCCAGTACTTC. Variable domain in full (rest from reference TRBV7-2 and TRBJ2-5): GAGVSQSPSNKVTEKGKDVELRCDPISGHTALYWYRQSLGQGLEFLIYFQGNSAPDKSGLPSDRFSAERTGGSVSTLTIQRTQQEDSAVYLCASSFPGTSPTLAETQYFGPGTRLLVL.

There are many counts of this clonotype. The rearrangement uses TRBV20-1 and TRBJ2-5; D unresolved. CDR1 and CDR2 from the germline V gene are DFQATT and SNEGSKA (reference sequence). The ends were cut back, 0 bases at V and 2 bases at J, with 10 bases in the middle. This CDR3 is 14 amino acids long. This CDR3 is CSARDVRYQETQYF. The CDR3 DNA reads TGCAGTGCTAGAGACGTCAGGTATCAAGAGACCCAGTACTTC.

This clonotype has at least ten counts. The DNA of the CDR3 is TGTGCCAGCAGCATCTCCTACGAGCAGTACTTC. Translation gives CASSISYEQYF. The chain is built from TRBV11-2 and TRBJ2-7; the D is unclear. Germline-derived CDR1 and CDR2 are SGHAT and FQNNGV. This CDR3 contains 11 residues. Trimming removed 5 bases at V and 0 bases at J, with 2 bases between.

V usage is TRBV28 and J usage is TRBJ2-3; D is unresolved. Between the trimmed V and J ends, which lost 5 bases and 3 bases, there was a span of 12 bases. This CDR3 contains 14 residues. Germline V gene sequence: CDR1 MDHEN, CDR2 SYDVKM. The CDR3 DNA is TGTGCCAGCAGTATCAGACCCTTTACAGATACGCAGTATTTT. Residues: CASSIRPFTDTQYF.

Ten or more counts support this clonotype. The chain recombines TRBV7-9 with TRBJ1-4, with 9 bases identical to TRBD1. Trimming took 5 bases from V and 3 from J; bases not matched to a gene: 4. Per the germline V gene, CDR1 is SEHNR and CDR2 is FQNEAQ (reference sequence). CDR3 length: 15 residues. CDR3 residues: CASSVTGGSNEKLFF. The DNA for the CDR3 is TGTGCCAGCAGCGTCACAGGGGGCTCTAATGAAAAACTGTTTTTT.

The chain is built from TRBV5-6 and TRBJ1-1; maybe TRBD1 (6 bases). This CDR3 region has 14 residues. Trimming left V 4 bases short and J 5 bases short, with 15 bases between. Germline V gene data show CDR1 as SGHDT and CDR2 as YYEEEE. The CDR3 region has the DNA TGTGCCAGCAGCCGAAGGGGGGGCACAACTGAAGCTTTCTTT. It is translated as CASSRRGGTTEAFF.

In this sample, this clonotype turned up many times. V and J are TRBV2 and TRBJ1-2, with D possibly matching TRBD1 (6 bases). Between the trimmed V and J ends, which lost 4 bases and 2 bases, there was a span of 11 bases. The CDR3 spans 14 residues. CDR1 is SNHLY and CDR2 is FYNNEI in the germline V gene. This chain's CDR3 is CASSAQGANYGYTF. The CDR3 DNA reads as TGTGCCAGCAGTGCACAGGGAGCGAACTATGGCTACACCTTC.

This clonotype occurred many times. The V gene is TRBV6-1, the J gene TRBJ2-2; the D gene is possibly TRBD2 (6 bases). Trimming shortened V by 6 bases and J by 1 base, and 12 bases separated the two germline ends. CDR3 length equals 15 residues. Germline CDR1 reads MNHNS; CDR2 reads SASEGT. The CDR3 nucleotides read TGTGCCAGCAGCCGGGACTCATTGAACACCGGGGAGCTGTTTTTT. Its translation is CASSRDSLNTGELFF.

This clonotype was observed many times. The rearrangement joins TRBV14 to TRBJ2-7; D uncertain. Trimming stripped 1 base from V and 2 bases from J, with 12 bases between. Germline CDR1 SGHDN, CDR2 FVKESK. The CDR3 has 15 residues. CDR3 residues: CASSQGTGYPYEQYF. CDR3 DNA sequence: TGTGCCAGCAGCCAAGGAACTGGGTATCCCTACGAGCAGTACTTC.

This clonotype is judged medium-sized (0.01 to 0.1%). This sequence joins TRBV20-1 and TRBJ2-7, with 11 positions matching TRBD1. V lost 6 bases, J lost 4 bases, and 5 bases stayed unmatched. Germline values: CDR1 DFQATT, CDR2 SNEGSKA (reference sequence). CDR3 length equals 13 residues. The CDR3 sequence: CSAVGTGGYEQYF. CDR3 bases: TGCAGTGCCGTAGGGACAGGGGGATACGAGCAGTACTTC.

On this clonotype itself: An end of the junction does not agree with germline; a read error may underlie this. CDR3 sequence reads: CASSQEGEAGLNSDMQYF. The CDR3 DNA follows: TGTGCCAGCAGCCAAGAGGGTGAGGCCGGACTAAATTCGGATATGCAGTATTTT. J is TRBJ2-3 and V is TRBV14, with D possibly being TRBD2 (6 bases). Germline CDR1 SGHDN, CDR2 FVKESK. The CDR3 is made up of 18 amino acids.

In its sample, this clonotype was seen many times. The V and J genes are TRBV5-1 and TRBJ1-1; 11 bases fit TRBD1. Germline CDR1 reads SGHRS; CDR2 reads YFSETQ. With V trimmed by 4 bases and J by 6 bases, 5 bases remained unmatched. This CDR3 region has 14 residues. The CDR3 sequence: CASSPDRGRAEAFF. DNA for the CDR3: TGCGCCAGCAGCCCGGACAGGGGGCGGGCTGAAGCTTTCTTT.

The chain has TRBV5-1 and TRBJ2-2; the match to TRBD1 covers 8 bases. Germline V lookup: CDR1 SGHRS, CDR2 YFSETQ. The junction had 11 bases not matched to a gene; V was cut back by 7 bases and J by 3 bases. The CDR3 covers 16 residues. The CDR3 reads CASGSGQGGDTGELFF. The CDR3 nucleotides read TGCGCCAGCGGCTCCGGACAGGGCGGGGACACCGGGGAGCTGTTTTTT.

This clonotype was found many times. The chain combines TRBV5-1 with TRBJ2-5; TRBD2 matches 8 bases. Germline V CDR1 and CDR2: SGHRS, YFSETQ. The V segment lost 4 bases and the J segment 2 bases; nucleotides outside the gene matches: 4. The CDR3 totals 14 residues. The CDR3 spells CASSSSGEQETQYF. CDR3 nucleotide sequence: TGCGCCAGCAGCAGTAGCGGGGAACAAGAGACCCAGTACTTC.

This clonotype was counted many times. The chain employs TRBV5-1 and TRBJ1-5, with TRBD1 as a possible D gene (5 bases). The germline V and J ends were trimmed by 4 bases and 0 bases, with 8 bases remaining between them. Germline V lookup: CDR1 SGHRS, CDR2 YFSETQ. There are 14 residues in the CDR3. CDR3 region: CASSLGGSNQPQHF. The CDR3 nucleotides read TGCGCCAGCAGCCTGGGGGGTAGCAATCAGCCCCAGCATTTT.